This TCR beta chain comes out of a study of T cell responses to AZD1222 COVID-19 vaccine. Only in-frame clones appear in the TCRdb table, and some are missing; sequencing was by immunoSEQ multiplex PCR. The repertoire holds 150,000 or so clones, with roughly 89% as singletons. The V end lost 0 bases, the J end lost 2 bases, and 13 bases lay between the germline ends. Germline V gene sequence: CDR1 SGHRS, CDR2 YFSETQ. The CDR3 extends over 16 amino acids. The starting material was peripheral blood, obtained on day 0 of AZD1222 vaccination. This TCR derives from an adult in good health. The gene calls are TRBV5-1 and TRBJ2-3, with a weak D call TRBD2 (7 bases). CDR3 residues: CASSLERGGFTDTQYF. The CDR3 nucleotides are TGCGCCAGCAGCTTGGAGAGGGGGGGATTCACAGATACGCAGTATTTT.